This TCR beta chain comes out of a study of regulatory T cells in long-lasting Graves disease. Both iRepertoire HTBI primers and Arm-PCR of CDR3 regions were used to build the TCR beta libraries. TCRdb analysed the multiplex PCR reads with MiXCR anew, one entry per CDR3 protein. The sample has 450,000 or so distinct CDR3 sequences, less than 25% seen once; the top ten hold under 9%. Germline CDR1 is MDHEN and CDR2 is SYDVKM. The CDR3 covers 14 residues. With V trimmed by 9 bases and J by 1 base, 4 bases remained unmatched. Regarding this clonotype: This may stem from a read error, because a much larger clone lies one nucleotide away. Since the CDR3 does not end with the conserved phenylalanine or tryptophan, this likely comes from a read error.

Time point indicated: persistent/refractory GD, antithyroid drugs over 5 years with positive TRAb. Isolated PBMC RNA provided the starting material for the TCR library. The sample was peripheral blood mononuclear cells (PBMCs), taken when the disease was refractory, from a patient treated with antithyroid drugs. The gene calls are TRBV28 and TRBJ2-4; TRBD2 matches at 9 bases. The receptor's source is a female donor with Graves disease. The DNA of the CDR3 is TGTGCCAGTTTGCGGGGGGGGGCCAAAAACATTCAGTACCTC. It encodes CASLRGGAKNIQYL.